This section outlines one T cell receptor beta chain sequence together with its context. The sample belongs to a study of shared clonotypes between healthy human individuals. Profiling relied on immunoSEQ multiplex PCR, and the TCRdb table lists in-frame clones only, not all of them. Among about 1.1 million clones listed, approximately 80% were seen once. This receptor was identified in a man younger than 30 in good health. Some clones in this sample may be carry-over from other donors' samples. Sequenced: memory CD4+ T cells from PBMCs. Described subset: CD45RA-negative fraction.

CDR3 loop: CASWDNTGELFF. The CDR3 bases are TGTGCCAGCTGGGACAACACCGGGGAGCTGTTTTTT. The chain carries TRBV18 and TRBJ2-2; D might be TRBD1 or TRBD2, each matching 5 bases. V was clipped by 7 bases and J by 2 bases, with 5 bases between them. Germline CDR1 reads KGHSH; CDR2 reads LQKENI. This CDR3 contains 12 residues. Drawing the rest from reference TRBV18 and TRBJ2-2, the complete variable domain is NAGVMQNPRHLVRRRGQEARLRCSPMKGHSHVYWYRQLPEEGLKFMVYLQKENIIDESGMPKERFSAEFPKEGPSILRIQQVVRGDSAAYFCASWDNTGELFFGEGSRLTVL.